A selection of T cell receptor beta chains follows, all from one sample in a study of T cell responses to AZD1222 COVID-19 vaccine. The repertoire was sequenced with immunoSEQ multiplex PCR; TCRdb's copy has only in-frame clones and lacks some. Among about 120,000 clones listed, more than 85% were seen once. Sequencing used peripheral blood, obtained 28 days after the second AZD1222 dose. All receptors derive from an adult who received the AZD1222 COVID-19 vaccine. CDR3s include the opening cysteine and the closing phenylalanine or tryptophan. A D gene is named only where the DNA matches it firmly. Clone size is not always given. Where it is, it says once, few, many or a class for expanded clones.

cdr3_length,j_call,clone_size,v_call,d_call,cdr3_aa,cdr3_nt
14,TRBJ1-1,.,TRBV7-9,.,CASNQQGPNTEAFF,TGTGCCAGCAACCAACAGGGTCCGAACACTGAAGCTTTCTTT
15,TRBJ2-5,.,TRBV18,TRBD2,CASSSGLGSEETQYF,TGTGCCAGCTCATCCGGACTAGGGTCAGAAGAGACCCAGTACTTC
15,TRBJ2-7,.,TRBV28,.,CASRGEPGPLGEQYF,TGTGCCAGCAGAGGAGAACCGGGACCTTTGGGCGAGCAGTACTTC
15,TRBJ2-1,.,TRBV5-1,.,CASSLLATKGGEQFF,TGCGCCAGCAGCTTACTAGCGACCAAGGGGGGTGAGCAGTTCTTC
15,TRBJ2-7,.,TRBV21-1,.,CASSPLAGGPHEQYF,TGTGCCAGCAGCCCTCTAGCGGGAGGTCCCCACGAGCAGTACTTC
19,TRBJ1-3,once,TRBV13,.,CASSLGLFRRESGGNTIYF,TGTGCCAGCAGCTTAGGGCTATTCAGGAGGGAAAGTGGAGGAAACACCATATATTTT
15,TRBJ1-3,.,TRBV7-9,.,CASSPRTGSGNTIYF,TGTGCCAGCAGCCCCCGGACGGGCTCTGGAAACACCATATATTTT
15,TRBJ1-4,.,TRBV19,.,CASSIDTGVNEKLFF,TGTGCCAGTAGTATAGACACAGGAGTTAATGAAAAACTGTTTTTT
17,TRBJ2-1,once,TRBV4-1,TRBD1,CASSQESSQGAGNEQFF,TGCGCCAGCAGCCAAGAGTCATCCCAGGGGGCTGGGAATGAGCAGTTCTTC
15,TRBJ1-4,.,TRBV6-5,.,CASRNRQTTNEKLFF,TGTGCCAGCAGAAACCGACAGACAACTAATGAAAAACTGTTTTTT
12,TRBJ2-1,.,TRBV3-1/TRBV3-2,.,CASSQDEDEQFF,TGTGCCAGCAGCCAAGATGAGGATGAGCAGTTCTTC
13,TRBJ1-1,.,TRBV6-2/TRBV6-3,TRBD1,CASRYRGGTEAFF,TGTGCCAGCAGGTACAGGGGAGGCACTGAAGCTTTCTTT
15,TRBJ1-6,.,TRBV28,.,CASSRPWDGNSPLHF,TGTGCCAGCAGTCGTCCCTGGGACGGTAATTCACCCCTCCACTTT
14,TRBJ1-5,.,TRBV29-1,.,CSVADRFSNQPQHF,TGCAGCGTCGCCGACAGATTTAGCAATCAGCCCCAGCATTTT
13,TRBJ1-1,.,TRBV28,.,CASSGGWNTEAFF,TGTGCCAGCAGTGGGGGCTGGAACACTGAAGCTTTCTTT
15,TRBJ2-7,.,TRBV2,TRBD1,CASSGGQGASYEQYF,TGTGCCAGCAGTGGGGGACAGGGCGCCTCCTACGAGCAGTACTTC
11,TRBJ1-2,.,TRBV19,.,CASSNGYGYTF,TGTGCCAGTAGTAACGGATATGGCTACACCTTC
16,TRBJ1-2,.,TRBV4-3,TRBD1,CASSQDGGGINYGYTF,TGCGCCAGCAGCCAAGATGGAGGGGGCATTAACTATGGCTACACCTTC
14,TRBJ1-2,.,TRBV7-9,TRBD1,CASSSPGQVYGYTF,TGTGCCAGCAGCTCCCCGGGACAGGTTTATGGCTACACCTTC
13,TRBJ1-2,.,TRBV28,.,CASSLGEDYGYTF,TGTGCCAGCAGTTTAGGGGAGGACTATGGCTACACCTTC
15,TRBJ1-2,few,TRBV10-3,.,CAISARQEANYGYTF,TGTGCCATCAGTGCAAGACAGGAGGCTAACTATGGCTACACCTTC
12,TRBJ2-7,once,TRBV5-1,.,CASSIQGSEQYF,TGCGCCAGCAGCATACAGGGTTCCGAGCAGTACTTC
16,TRBJ1-2,.,TRBV4-2,.,CASSQDWGGANYGYTF,TGTGCCAGCAGCCAAGACTGGGGGGGAGCTAACTATGGCTACACCTTC
14,TRBJ2-1,once,TRBV6-5,.,CASSLRSGYNEQFF,TGTGCCAGCAGCCTTCGGAGCGGGTACAATGAGCAGTTCTTC
14,TRBJ1-4,.,TRBV30,.,CAWSTRGRSEKLFF,TGTGCCTGGAGTACCCGGGGAAGGTCTGAAAAACTGTTTTTT
15,TRBJ2-7,.,TRBV18,TRBD2,CASSPSGGVTYEQYF,TGTGCCAGCTCACCTAGCGGGGGGGTTACCTACGAGCAGTACTTC
15,TRBJ1-2,.,TRBV28,.,CASSLVNRANYGYTF,TGTGCCAGCAGCTTGGTCAACAGGGCTAACTATGGCTACACCTTC
19,TRBJ2-3,.,TRBV14,.,CASSQEWVYGGWSTDTQYF,TGTGCCAGCAGCCAAGAGTGGGTATACGGCGGGTGGAGCACAGATACGCAGTATTTT
15,TRBJ1-2,.,TRBV6-5,.,CASSYSTQGDYGYTF,TGTGCCAGCAGTTACTCGACGCAGGGCGACTATGGCTACACCTTC
15,TRBJ2-7,.,TRBV27,.,CASSPSGSHPYEQYF,TGTGCCAGCAGTCCGTCCGGTAGCCACCCCTACGAGCAGTACTTC
15,TRBJ2-3,.,TRBV5-1,TRBD1,CASSLGQGSTDTQYF,TGCGCCAGCAGCTTGGGACAGGGAAGCACAGATACGCAGTATTTT
15,TRBJ2-3,.,TRBV27,.,CASSLVLSITDTQYF,TGTGCCAGCAGTTTGGTACTGTCCATCACAGATACGCAGTATTTT
15,TRBJ2-1,.,TRBV7-9,TRBD2,CASSLETSGSNEQFF,TGTGCCAGCAGCTTAGAGACTAGCGGGAGCAATGAGCAGTTCTTC
17,TRBJ2-1,.,TRBV5-4,TRBD2,CASSLAVVAGPHNEQFF,TGTGCCAGCAGCTTGGCTGTGGTAGCGGGGCCACACAATGAGCAGTTCTTC
16,TRBJ1-2,.,TRBV11-1,.,CASSLNPGWTVYGYTF,TGTGCCAGCAGCTTAAATCCAGGATGGACAGTCTATGGCTACACCTTC
13,TRBJ2-2,.,TRBV11-3,.,CASRSGVAGELFF,TGTGCCAGCAGATCAGGGGTGGCCGGGGAGCTGTTTTTT
16,TRBJ2-1,.,TRBV7-2,.,CASSLDFPSSYNEQFF,TGTGCCAGCAGCTTAGACTTTCCGAGCTCCTACAATGAGCAGTTCTTC
11,TRBJ2-7,few,TRBV7-8,.,CASSPAYEQYF,TGTGCCAGCAGTCCCGCCTACGAGCAGTACTTC
14,TRBJ2-4,once,TRBV7-2,TRBD2,CASSPLGGATIQYF,TGTGCCAGCAGCCCACTGGGAGGGGCTACCATTCAGTACTTC
14,TRBJ2-7,once,TRBV2,TRBD2,CASSEVPGGREQYF,TGTGCCAGCAGTGAAGTCCCGGGAGGACGCGAGCAGTACTTC
15,TRBJ2-3,.,TRBV9,.,CASSVQGGSTDTQYF,TGTGCCAGCAGCGTACAGGGGGGTAGCACAGATACGCAGTATTTT
14,TRBJ1-1,.,TRBV29-1,.,CSVGGGAMNTEAFF,TGCAGTGTGGGGGGAGGGGCCATGAACACTGAAGCTTTCTTT
15,TRBJ1-2,.,TRBV27,.,CASSITGTANYGYTF,TGTGCCAGCAGTATAACCGGGACGGCCAACTATGGCTACACCTTC
16,TRBJ2-3,.,TRBV29-1,.,CSVESSADTDTDTQYF,TGCAGCGTTGAATCGTCGGCGGACACAGACACAGATACGCAGTATTTT
14,TRBJ2-7,.,TRBV6-5,.,CASTQGLGGYEQYF,TGTGCCAGCACCCAAGGGCTAGGCGGCTACGAGCAGTACTTC
16,TRBJ2-2,.,TRBV11-2,.,CASSSKGLRVTGELFF,TGTGCCAGCAGCTCAAAGGGACTCCGAGTCACCGGGGAGCTGTTTTTT
13,TRBJ1-2,.,TRBV5-5,.,CASNPPGPYGYTF,TGTGCCAGCAACCCCCCCGGCCCCTATGGCTACACCTTC
14,TRBJ2-1,.,TRBV5-5,.,CASSLPTDINEQFF,TGTGCCAGCAGCTTGCCGACGGACATCAATGAGCAGTTCTTC
12,TRBJ2-7,few,TRBV29-1,.,CSVTGSSYEQYF,TGCAGCGTTACAGGGAGTTCCTACGAGCAGTACTTC
15,TRBJ2-5,.,TRBV27,.,CASSPRHTVQQTQYF,TGTGCCAGCAGTCCTCGACATACGGTTCAGCAGACCCAGTACTTC
14,TRBJ1-6,.,TRBV19,TRBD1,CATLARDRNSPLHF,TGTGCCACCCTAGCCCGGGACAGAAATTCACCCCTCCACTTT
16,TRBJ1-2,.,TRBV4-1,.,CASSQIGQAGLRGYTF,TGCGCCAGCAGCCAAATTGGACAAGCAGGGCTGCGTGGCTACACCTTC